The next 20 T cell receptor beta chains were all read from a single sample in a study of OX40 agonist ivuxolimab in advanced cancers. Sequencing was performed with immunoSEQ multiplex PCR; in TCRdb, only in-frame clones are kept and a portion is missing. The sample includes roughly 67,000 clones, about 89% seen only once; the top ten take 4% to 5%. Sample: CD4+ or CD8+ T cells sorted from blood, taken in a trial of the OX40 agonist ivuxolimab. Every receptor here comes from an adult with an advanced solid tumor such as melanoma, head and neck, liver or kidney cancer.

The V call is TRBV30, the J call TRBJ1-6, with D perhaps matching TRBD1 (5 bases). CDR1 and CDR2 from the germline V gene are GTSNPN and SVGIG (reference sequence). V dropped 4 bases and J dropped 3 bases, with 16 bases sitting between them. The CDR3 totals 16 residues. The CDR3 loop is CAWNIAGFSYNSPLHF. In DNA, the CDR3 is TGTGCCTGGAACATAGCAGGGTTTAGCTATAATTCACCCCTCCACTTT. The whole variable domain, filled in from reference TRBV30 and TRBJ1-6, reads SQTIHQWPATLVQPVGSPLSLECTVEGTSNPNLYWYRQAAGRGLQLLFYSVGIGQISSEVPQNLSASRPQDRQFILSSKKLLLSDSGFYLCAWNIAGFSYNSPLHFGNGTRLTVT.

V gene TRBV6-5 combines with J gene TRBJ1-1; no definite D call. The length of the CDR3 is 13 residues. Trimming pared 3 bases from V and 6 bases from J, leaving 11 bases between. Germline CDR1 reads MNHEY; CDR2 reads SVGAGI. DNA of the CDR3: TGTGCCAGCAGTTATGGGGTTAACGCTGAAGCTTTCTTT. Protein sequence: CASSYGVNAEAFF.

The chain is built from TRBV19 and TRBJ2-3; TRBD1 or TRBD2 may be the D gene (5 bases each). CDR1 and CDR2 from the germline V gene are LNHDA and SQIVND (reference sequence). Between the trimmed V and J ends, which lost 3 bases and 0 bases, there was a span of 13 bases. The CDR3 loop spans 16 amino acids. The CDR3 loop reads CASSMVGDPSTDTQYF. The CDR3 DNA reads as TGTGCCAGTAGTATGGTGGGGGACCCGAGCACAGATACGCAGTATTTT.

This clone was seen only once. The chain is built from TRBV6-6 and TRBJ1-1; TRBD1 matches 8 bases. With V trimmed by 9 bases and J by 5 bases, 5 bases remained unmatched. The CDR3 runs 12 residues. Germline values: CDR1 MNHNY, CDR2 SVGAGI (reference sequence). CDR3 protein: CASQGAFTEAFF. The CDR3 bases are TGTGCCAGTCAGGGGGCGTTTACTGAAGCTTTCTTT.

The rearrangement uses TRBV7-9 and TRBJ2-5; D gene uncertain. TRBJ2-7 explains the end of the DNA better; the J call may be wrong. The CDR3 runs to 12 residues. The germline V gene encodes CDR1 SEHNR and CDR2 FQNEAQ (reference sequence). Written as DNA, the CDR3 is TGTGCCAGCAGCCCTGAGAGATACGAGCAGTACTTC. It codes for CASSPERYEQYF.

The V and J genes are TRBV10-3 and TRBJ2-7, with D possibly TRBD2 on 5 matching bases. The V gene lost 3 bases and the J gene lost 5 bases, with 11 bases spanning the gap. The length of the CDR3 is 13 residues. CDR1 is ENHRY, CDR2 SYGVKD, per germline. CDR3 DNA sequence: TGTGCCATCAGTGACACGGGATGGAACGAGCAGTACTTC. It codes for CAISDTGWNEQYF.

The rearrangement uses TRBV19 and TRBJ2-2; 11 nucleotides line up with TRBD1. In germline, CDR1 is LNHDA, CDR2 SQIVND (reference sequence). The V gene end was trimmed by 6 bases and the J gene end by 7 bases; junction bases not matched to a gene: 10. The CDR3 covers 16 residues. CDR3 sequence (DNA): TGTGCCAGTAGCCCACCCGGACAGGGGGCAATCGGGGAGCTGTTTTTT. Amino acid sequence: CASSPPGQGAIGELFF.

This sequence joins TRBV28 and TRBJ2-5, with D uncertain. The V end was cut by 2 bases, the J end by 9 bases, with 10 bases between. The CDR3 loop spans 12 amino acids. Germline V CDR1 and CDR2: MDHEN, SYDVKM. The CDR3 coding sequence is TGTGCCAGCAGTTTACTCGACCAGGCCCAGTACTTC. This sequence encodes CASSLLDQAQYF.

The chain carries TRBV16 and TRBJ2-1; D unclear. Trimming took off 0 bases at V and 7 bases at J, with 10 bases between the two ends. The CDR3 is 14 residues long. The germline gives CDR1 KGHSY, CDR2 FQNENV. CDR3 coding DNA: TGTGCCAGCAGCCAATCGGGATGGGGAAATGAGCAGTTCTTC. Translating gives CASSQSGWGNEQFF.

CDR3 DNA: TGTGCCAGCAGCCGTGGACAGAATAGCAATCAGCCCCAGCATTTT. Its translation: CASSRGQNSNQPQHF. The chain joins TRBV7-2 to TRBJ1-5; tentatively, D is TRBD1 (6 bases). V was shortened by 5 bases and J by 0 bases, with 11 bases between the two germline ends. The CDR3 contains 15 residues. The germline CDR1 and CDR2 sequences are SGHTA and FQGNSA.

V gene TRBV7-9 combines with J gene TRBJ2-7, with 14 nucleotides matching TRBD2. The germline V gene encodes CDR1 SEHNR and CDR2 FQNEAQ (reference sequence). The CDR3 is 14 amino acids. The V and J ends lost 5 bases and 7 bases, in that order; junction bases with no gene match: 4. The DNA of the CDR3 is TGTGCCAGCAGCGGGACTAGCGGGAGTGGGGAGCAGTACTTC. Amino acid sequence: CASSGTSGSGEQYF.

V and J are TRBV27 and TRBJ1-6, with unresolved D. The CDR3 sequence is 14 residues long. The V gene lost 5 bases and the J gene lost 1 base, with 6 bases spanning the gap. Per germline, CDR1 MNHEY and CDR2 SMNVEV (reference sequence). This chain's CDR3 is CASSGLSYNSPLHF. The CDR3, as DNA: TGTGCCAGCAGTGGACTGTCCTATAATTCACCCCTCCACTTT.

This chain connects TRBV6-6 to TRBJ2-1; 7 nucleotides agree with TRBD2. The V segment lost 2 bases and the J segment 6 bases; nucleotides outside the gene matches: 4. Looked up from germline, CDR1 is MNHNY and CDR2 is SVGAGI (reference sequence). CDR3 length: 14 amino acids. CDR3: CASSYRGEGNEQFF. CDR3 coding DNA: TGTGCCAGCAGTTACCGGGGGGAAGGCAATGAGCAGTTCTTC.

The gene calls are TRBV28 and TRBJ2-5; D is unclear. The CDR3 spans 12 residues. The ends were cut back, 7 bases at V and 4 bases at J, with 10 bases in the middle. Germline lookup yields CDR1 MDHEN and CDR2 SYDVKM. CDR3 protein: CASNPDRETQYF. The CDR3 DNA follows: TGTGCCAGCAACCCGGACCGAGAGACCCAGTACTTC.

The V gene is TRBV4-3, the J gene TRBJ1-6; no clear D gene. This CDR3 is 14 amino acids long. The V end was cut by 4 bases, the J end by 4 bases, with 8 bases between. The germline V gene encodes CDR1 LGHNA and CDR2 YSLEER. The CDR3 region is CASSLHWYNSPLHF. In nucleotides, the CDR3 is TGCGCCAGCAGCCTCCATTGGTATAATTCACCCCTCCACTTT.

The genes are TRBV7-2 and TRBJ2-1; weak D call: TRBD2 (6 bases). V gave up 2 bases and J gave up 4 bases, with 12 bases separating them. The CDR3 runs to 15 residues. Per germline, CDR1 SGHTA and CDR2 FQGNSA. The CDR3 sequence is CASSLSRGTYNEQFF. The CDR3 coding sequence is TGTGCCAGCAGCTTATCCCGGGGGACGTACAATGAGCAGTTCTTC.

This clone has just one count. The rearrangement links TRBV19 to TRBJ2-1; 7 nucleotides align to TRBD2. The germline V gene has CDR1 LNHDA and CDR2 SQIVND (reference sequence). CDR3 size: 14 residues. With V trimmed by 6 bases and J by 6 bases, 8 bases remained unmatched. The CDR3 is CASSTGTGGNEQFF. As DNA, the CDR3 is TGTGCCAGTAGCACCGGGACGGGAGGCAATGAGCAGTTCTTC. The full variable domain, with the rest looked up from reference TRBV19 and TRBJ2-1, is DGGITQSPKYLFRKEGQNVTLSCEQNLNHDAMYWYRQDPGQGLRLIYYSQIVNDFQKGDIAEGYSVSREKKESFPLTVTSAQKNPTAFYLCASSTGTGGNEQFFGPGTRLTVL.

V is TRBV5-1 and J is TRBJ2-4, with 10 bases matching TRBD2. The germline V gene encodes CDR1 SGHRS and CDR2 YFSETQ. The CDR3 sequence is 20 residues long. V lost 1 base and J lost 0; bases outside the gene matches: 13. CDR3 sequence (DNA): TGCGCCAGCAGCTTGCGGGAGGCTAGCGGGGGTACCCTAGCCAAAAACATTCAGTACTTC. The encoded protein is CASSLREASGGTLAKNIQYF.

The chain combines TRBV14 with TRBJ2-1; D is unclear. The CDR3 loop spans 13 amino acids. Trimming stripped 5 bases from V and 9 bases from J, with 14 bases between. Germline loops: CDR1 SGHDN, CDR2 FVKESK. CDR3 nucleotides: TGTGCCAGCAGCACCGGTCCCGGCAGTGAGCAGTTCTTC. It encodes CASSTGPGSEQFF. Filled out from reference TRBV14 and TRBJ2-1, the complete variable domain reads EAGVTQFPSHSVIEKGQTVTLRCDPISGHDNLYWYRRVMGKEIKFLLHFVKESKQDESGMPNNRFLAERTGGTYSTLKVQPAELEDSGVYFCASSTGPGSEQFFGPGTRLTVL.

The V gene is TRBV18, the J gene TRBJ1-1; D not certain. CDR1 and CDR2 from the germline V gene are KGHSH and LQKENI. Trimming left V 3 bases short and J 1 base short, with 9 bases between. The length of the CDR3 is 14 residues. The DNA of the CDR3 is TGTGCCAGCTCACCTAACGAGGGGAACACTGAAGCTTTCTTT. Encoded protein: CASSPNEGNTEAFF. Full variable domain (missing parts from reference TRBV18 and TRBJ1-1): NAGVMQNPRHLVRRRGQEARLRCSPMKGHSHVYWYRQLPEEGLKFMVYLQKENIIDESGMPKERFSAEFPKEGPSILRIQQVVRGDSAAYFCASSPNEGNTEAFFGQGTRLTVV.